One and the same sample provided the 27 T cell receptor beta chains below, sequenced in a study of PD-1 blockade in classical Hodgkin lymphoma. Some clones are missing from TCRdb's copy, which holds only in-frame ones; the method was immunoSEQ multiplex PCR. Among some 150,000 clones listed, 78% were seen once. Each patient relapsed following autologous stem cell transplantation, and prior brentuximab vedotin exposure differed. Sequenced here: peripheral blood mononuclear cells (PBMCs), sampled before the second cycle of nivolumab. The receptors stem from a human donor with classical Hodgkin lymphoma.

In this sample, this clone turned up once. V is TRBV5-6 and J is TRBJ2-7; D is undetermined. V lost 2 bases to trimming and J lost 0 bases, with 12 bases between them. The CDR3 covers 15 residues. CDR1 and CDR2 from the germline V gene are SGHDT and YYEEEE. CDR3 sequence (DNA): TGTGCCAGCAGCTTACTACGGGTCAGCTCCTACGAGCAGTACTTC. It is translated as CASSLLRVSSYEQYF.

This clone was detected only a few times. The chain recombines TRBV19 with TRBJ1-5, with a weak D call TRBD1 (5 bases). CDR1 is LNHDA, CDR2 SQIVND, per germline (reference sequence). The CDR3 is 12 residues long. Trimming shortened V by 6 bases and J by 9 bases, and 12 bases separated the two germline ends. The CDR3 here is CASSGTRRPQHF. In DNA form, the CDR3 reads TGTGCCAGTAGCGGGACGCGTCGGCCCCAGCATTTT.

This rearrangement joins TRBV7-8 to TRBJ2-5; D is uncertain. Trimming shortened V by 1 base and J by 3 bases, and 18 bases separated the two germline ends. Looked up from germline, CDR1 is SGHVS and CDR2 is FQNEAQ. CDR3 size: 17 residues. This CDR3 is CASSLGPRAHNKETQYF. The DNA of the CDR3 is TGTGCCAGCAGCTTAGGCCCAAGGGCTCATAATAAAGAGACCCAGTACTTC.

This chain uses TRBV4-1 with TRBJ1-5; D gene uncertain. The CDR3 sequence is 15 residues long. Germline V CDR1 and CDR2: MGHRA, YSYEKL. V was trimmed by 4 bases and J by 5 bases, leaving 15 bases between them. The chain's CDR3 is CASSPDLRTDQPQHF. The CDR3, as DNA: TGCGCCAGCAGCCCGGATCTGAGGACGGATCAGCCCCAGCATTTT.

The chain employs TRBV9 and TRBJ2-7, with a tentative D call TRBD1 (6 bases). V was shortened by 2 bases and J by 1 base, with 13 bases between the two germline ends. CDR1 is SGDLS and CDR2 is YYNGEE in the germline V gene. This CDR3 region has 15 residues. CDR3 DNA: TGTGCCAGCAGCGTGGACCACAGGGCTTCCTACGAGCAGTACTTC. As protein: CASSVDHRASYEQYF.

This chain connects TRBV6-6 to TRBJ2-3; 9 positions agree with TRBD2. V shed 0 bases, J shed 14 bases, and the junction held 9 bases outside the gene matches. This CDR3 spans 14 amino acids. Germline-derived CDR1 and CDR2 are MNHNY and SVGAGI (reference sequence). Here the CDR3 DNA reads TGTGCCAGCAGTTACTCGGGCGGGAGGGTTAACCTGTATTTT. This codes for CASSYSGGRVNLYF.

In this sample, this clone turned up many times. The CDR3 DNA sequence: TGTGCCACCAGCAGTGACAGGGGGCGCTTTAATAAGCAGTACTTC. It translates to CATSSDRGRFNKQYF. This sequence joins TRBV15 and TRBJ2-7; 10 bases match TRBD1. V shed 3 bases, J shed 8 bases, and the junction held 10 bases outside the gene matches. Germline V gene data show CDR1 as LNHNV and CDR2 as YYDKDF (reference sequence). The CDR3 consists of 15 residues. Based on the CDR3 plus reference TRBV15 and TRBJ2-7, the full variable domain is DAMVIQNPRYQVTQFGKPVTLSCSQTLNHNVMYWYQQKSSQAPKLLFHYYDKDFNNEADTPDNFQSRRPNTSFCFLDIRSPGLGDTAMYLCATSSDRGRFNKQYFGPGTRLTVT.

The chain is built from TRBV10-3 and TRBJ2-3, with a tentative D call TRBD2 (6 bases). There are 14 residues in the CDR3. V was clipped by 8 bases and J by 2 bases, with 14 bases between them. Per germline, CDR1 ENHRY and CDR2 SYGVKD. CDR3 sequence (DNA): TGTGCCATCGCGATGGGACTCTCCACAGATACGCAGTATTTT. Amino acid sequence: CAIAMGLSTDTQYF.

V gene TRBV30 combines with J gene TRBJ1-3; no definite D call. Germline V lookup: CDR1 GTSNPN, CDR2 SVGIG (reference sequence). CDR3 length: 15 amino acids. V lost 3 bases and J 0 bases, leaving 12 bases between the germline ends. In nucleotides, the CDR3 is TGTGCCTGGAGGCCTCGGGCCCCCTCTGGAAACACCATATATTTT. This encodes CAWRPRAPSGNTIYF.

The rearrangement uses TRBV5-1 and TRBJ2-1; 11 nucleotides line up with TRBD2. The CDR3 is 16 residues long. The V and J ends lost 2 bases and 8 bases, in that order; junction bases with no gene match: 9. The germline gives CDR1 SGHRS, CDR2 YFSETQ. The CDR3 DNA follows: TGCGCCAGCAGCTTACAACCTGGGACTAGCGGCGATGAGCAGTTCTTC. Its translation is CASSLQPGTSGDEQFF.

The chain combines TRBV19 with TRBJ1-4; D is unclear. V was trimmed by 4 bases and J by 12 bases, leaving 9 bases between them. This CDR3 comprises 11 residues. Germline assignment: CDR1 LNHDA and CDR2 SQIVND (reference sequence). The CDR3, as DNA: TGTGCCAGTAGTACTCGATTGGAACTGTTTTTT. It is translated as CASSTRLELFF. The whole variable domain, filled in from reference TRBV19 and TRBJ1-4, reads DGGITQSPKYLFRKEGQNVTLSCEQNLNHDAMYWYRQDPGQGLRLIYYSQIVNDFQKGDIAEGYSVSREKKESFPLTVTSAQKNPTAFYLCASSTRLELFFGSGTQLSVL.

This clone occurred once. The chain carries TRBV29-1 and TRBJ1-1; possibly TRBD1 for D (6 bases). This CDR3 region has 13 residues. Looked up from germline, CDR1 is SQVTM and CDR2 is ANQGSEA. V was cut by 6 bases and J by 5 bases, with 16 bases left in between. The CDR3 DNA follows: TGCAGCGTAGCCCTGGGACATAGTACTGAAGCTTTCTTT. As protein: CSVALGHSTEAFF.

V gene TRBV2 combines with J gene TRBJ2-1; D is ambiguous. Deletions cut 10 bases from V and 0 bases from J, with 10 bases between. Looked up from germline, CDR1 is SNHLY and CDR2 is FYNNEI. This CDR3 spans 13 amino acids. The CDR3 nucleotides are TGTGCCACCCTACAAAGCTCCTACAATGAGCAGTTCTTC. This encodes CATLQSSYNEQFF.

This chain links TRBV27 with TRBJ2-3; TRBD2 matches at 8 bases. The germline gives CDR1 MNHEY, CDR2 SMNVEV (reference sequence). After removal of 7 bases from V and 5 bases from J, the junction contained 23 bases not matched to a gene. The CDR3 has 19 residues. CDR3 sequence: CASIPKARGSGLAGDTQYF. The CDR3 DNA sequence: TGTGCCAGCATCCCTAAGGCACGAGGGAGTGGGCTAGCGGGAGATACGCAGTATTTT.

CDR3 residues: CASGRQGPLEAFF. Written as DNA, the CDR3 is TGTGCCAGCGGTAGGCAGGGGCCCTTGGAGGCTTTCTTT. The chain has TRBV6-5 and TRBJ1-1, with D maybe TRBD1 (6 bases). Deletions cut 8 bases from V and 11 bases from J, with 21 bases between. CDR1 is MNHEY and CDR2 is SVGAGI in the germline V gene. This CDR3 is built from 13 residues.

This chain connects TRBV6-6 to TRBJ2-3, with 8 nucleotides matching TRBD1. Germline V gene lookup returns CDR1 MNHNY and CDR2 SVGAGI (reference sequence). The CDR3 length is 15 residues. The V segment lost 5 bases and the J segment 6 bases; nucleotides outside the gene matches: 10. CDR3 in DNA: TGTGCCAGCAGTGCCGCGAGGACAGGGTTCGATACGCAGTATTTT. It codes for CASSAARTGFDTQYF.

Regarding this clone: The identical CDR3 is also encoded by other nucleotide sequences in the sample. The chain has TRBV18 and TRBJ2-2; D perhaps matches TRBD1 (5 bases). V gave up 2 bases and J gave up 1 base, with 5 bases separating them. The CDR3 totals 14 residues. Germline V gene data show CDR1 as KGHSH and CDR2 as LQKENI. DNA of the CDR3: TGTGCCAGCTCACCAGACAGGAACACCGGGGAGCTGTTTTTT. Translation gives CASSPDRNTGELFF.

This clone has only a few counts. The chain uses TRBV7-2 and TRBJ2-3, with D perhaps matching TRBD1 (6 bases). The CDR3 has 14 residues. The V and J ends lost 4 bases and 1 base respectively, with 9 bases between them. CDR1 SGHTA and CDR2 FQGNSA come from the germline V gene. CDR3 DNA sequence: TGTGCCAGCAGCTACGACAGGCGCACAGATACGCAGTATTTT. As protein: CASSYDRRTDTQYF.

The rearrangement uses TRBV10-3 and TRBJ1-1; unclear D gene. The CDR3 is 15 amino acids. Germline assignment: CDR1 ENHRY and CDR2 SYGVKD. Trimming took 2 bases from V and 2 from J, leaving 12 bases between them. CDR3 amino acids: CAISETEGGNTEAFF. CDR3 DNA: TGTGCCATCAGTGAGACTGAGGGCGGAAACACTGAAGCTTTCTTT.

This sequence joins TRBV6-1 and TRBJ2-7; D is ambiguous. Trimming took 5 bases from V and 2 from J, leaving 16 bases between them. The CDR3 runs 15 residues. Germline V CDR1 and CDR2: MNHNS, SASEGT. CDR3 residues: CASSFGPADAYEQYF. DNA for the CDR3: TGTGCCAGCAGTTTTGGGCCAGCCGACGCCTACGAGCAGTACTTC.

V gene TRBV6-1 combines with J gene TRBJ2-5; a possible D gene is TRBD1 (6 bases). V gave up 5 bases and J gave up 7 bases, with 17 bases separating them. CDR1 MNHNS and CDR2 SASEGT come from the germline V gene. The CDR3 is made up of 14 amino acids. CDR3 nucleotide sequence: TGTGCCAGCAGTAGAGCCCCCAGGGGCGGGACCCAGTACTTC. Protein: CASSRAPRGGTQYF.

The chain employs TRBV5-5 and TRBJ1-5; the D gene is possibly TRBD1 (5 bases). This CDR3 is 13 amino acids long. V was shortened by 1 base and J by 10 bases, with 12 bases between the two germline ends. Germline loops: CDR1 SGHKS, CDR2 YYEKEE (reference sequence). DNA for the CDR3: TGTGCCAGCAGCTTGAGGTCGGGGGAACCCCAGCATTTT. It is translated as CASSLRSGEPQHF.

V gene TRBV7-2 combines with J gene TRBJ2-7; D is tentatively TRBD1 or TRBD2 (6 bases each). The CDR3 sequence is 13 residues long. Per germline, CDR1 SGHTA and CDR2 FQGNSA. The V and J ends lost 3 bases and 4 bases respectively, with 10 bases between them. CDR3 bases: TGTGCCAGCAGCTTTCAGGGGAGGTACGAGCAGTACTTC. Translation: CASSFQGRYEQYF.

This clone has a handful of counts. The chain has TRBV6-5 and TRBJ1-4; 8 nucleotides line up with TRBD1. Germline V gene data show CDR1 as MNHEY and CDR2 as SVGAGI. The CDR3 covers 15 residues. The V gene end was trimmed by 6 bases and the J gene end by 6 bases; junction bases not matched to a gene: 9. CDR3 sequence: CASRSGTGGYEKLFF. As DNA, the CDR3 is TGTGCCAGCAGATCCGGGACAGGTGGTTATGAAAAACTGTTTTTT.

The rearrangement uses TRBV5-1 and TRBJ2-7, with 11 positions matching TRBD2. The CDR3 contains 16 residues. The V gene's germline CDR1 is SGHRS and CDR2 YFSETQ. V lost 0 bases, J lost 2 bases, and 4 bases stayed unmatched. The CDR3 nucleotides are TGCGCCAGCAGCTTGGGGGGACTAGCGGTTACCTACGAGCAGTACTTC. Protein sequence: CASSLGGLAVTYEQYF.

The rearrangement links TRBV7-2 to TRBJ1-1, with D unclear. The length of the CDR3 is 13 residues. Germline CDR1 is SGHTA and CDR2 is FQGNSA. Trimming removed 4 bases at V and 1 base at J, with 7 bases between. The CDR3 reads CASSSMGNTEAFF. The CDR3 DNA reads TGTGCCAGCAGCTCAATGGGGAACACTGAAGCTTTCTTT.

In this sample, this clone turned up a few times. V and J are TRBV7-6 and TRBJ1-1; D remains unclear. Germline V gene data show CDR1 as SGHVS and CDR2 as FNYEAQ. V lost 4 bases, J lost 3 bases, and 15 bases lay in between. CDR3 length equals 15 residues. Here the CDR3 DNA reads TGTGCCAGCAGCTATGAAGTCCTGATGGACACTGAAGCTTTCTTT. The encoded protein is CASSYEVLMDTEAFF. Based on the CDR3 plus reference TRBV7-6 and TRBJ1-1, the full variable domain is GAGVSQSPRYKVTKRGQDVALRCDPISGHVSLYWYRQALGQGPEFLTYFNYEAQQDKSGLPNDRFSAERPEGSISTLTIQRTEQRDSAMYRCASSYEVLMDTEAFFGQGTRLTVV.